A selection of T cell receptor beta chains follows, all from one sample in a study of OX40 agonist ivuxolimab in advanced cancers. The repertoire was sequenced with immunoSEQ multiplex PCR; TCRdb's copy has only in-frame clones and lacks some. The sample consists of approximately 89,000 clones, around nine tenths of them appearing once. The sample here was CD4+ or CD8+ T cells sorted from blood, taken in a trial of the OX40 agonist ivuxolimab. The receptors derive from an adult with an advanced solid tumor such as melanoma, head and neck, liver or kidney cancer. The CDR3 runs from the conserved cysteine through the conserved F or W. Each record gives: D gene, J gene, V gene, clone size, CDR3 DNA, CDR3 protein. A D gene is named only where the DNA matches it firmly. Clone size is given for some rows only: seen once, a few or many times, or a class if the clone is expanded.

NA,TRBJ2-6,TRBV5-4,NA,TGTGCCAGCAGCTTTGGGGGCTCTGGGGCCAACGTCCTGACTTTC,CASSFGGSGANVLTF
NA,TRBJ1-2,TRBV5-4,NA,TGTGCCAGCAGCTCGCCCATAGGACAGTACTATGGCTACACCTTC,CASSSPIGQYYGYTF
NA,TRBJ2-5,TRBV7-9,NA,TGTGCCAGCAGAAAATGGGGGACCGAGCAGACCCAGTACTTC,CASRKWGTEQTQYF
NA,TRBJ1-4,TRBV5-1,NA,TGCGCCAGCAGTCGGGGGGAGAATGAAAAACTGTTTTTT,CASSRGENEKLFF
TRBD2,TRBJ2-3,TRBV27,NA,TGTGCCAGCAGTTTTGAGACATTAGCGGGGAACCCCCGTACGCAGTATTTT,CASSFETLAGNPRTQYF
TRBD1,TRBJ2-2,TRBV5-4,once,TGTGCCAGCAGCTTGGTTCAGGGGGACACCGGGGAGCTGTTTTTT,CASSLVQGDTGELFF
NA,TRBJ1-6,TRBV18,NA,TGTGCCAGCTCACAACAGGCCCGAAATTCACCCCTCCACTTT,CASSQQARNSPLHF
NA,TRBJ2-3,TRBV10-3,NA,TGTGCCACGACAGGGACTAGCACAGATACGCAGTATTTT,CATTGTSTDTQYF
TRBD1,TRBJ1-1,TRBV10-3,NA,TGTGCCATCAGTGGGACAGGGGAGGGCACTGAAGCTTTCTTT,CAISGTGEGTEAFF
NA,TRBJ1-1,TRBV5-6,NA,TGTGCCAGCAGCTTATTAGGGGGTTCGATGAACACTGAAGCTTTCTTT,CASSLLGGSMNTEAFF
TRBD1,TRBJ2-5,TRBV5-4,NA,TGTGCCAGCAGCTCTCTTAGCTTTGGACAGGGTGAGCAGTACTTC,CASSSLSFGQGEQYF
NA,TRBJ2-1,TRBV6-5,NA,TGTGCCAGCAGTTACGTACCGCTAAGCGACTACAATGAGCAGTTCTTC,CASSYVPLSDYNEQFF
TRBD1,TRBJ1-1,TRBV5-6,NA,TGTGCCAGCAGCCCAAAAGGGACAGGGTCCAAAACTGAAGCTTTCTTT,CASSPKGTGSKTEAFF
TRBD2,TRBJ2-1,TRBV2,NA,TGTGCCAGCAGACCGGGACTAGCGGCTTACAATGAGCAGTTCTTC,CASRPGLAAYNEQFF
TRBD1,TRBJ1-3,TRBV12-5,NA,TGTGCTAGTGGCATACAGGGGGCACGGGGAAACACCATATATTTT,CASGIQGARGNTIYF
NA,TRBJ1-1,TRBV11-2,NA,TGTGCCAGCAGCTTGAGAGGGGGCACTGAAGCTTTCTTT,CASSLRGGTEAFF
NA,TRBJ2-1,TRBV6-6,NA,TGTGCCAGCAGTTACTCGGCGCAGGGAGGCTATGAGCAGTTCTTC,CASSYSAQGGYEQFF
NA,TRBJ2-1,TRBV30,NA,TGTGCCTGGGGGACACTTGGCTCCTACAATGAGCAGTTCTTC,CAWGTLGSYNEQFF
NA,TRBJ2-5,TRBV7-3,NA,TGTGCCAGCAGCCAAGCGGGTTATGAGACCCAGTACTTC,CASSQAGYETQYF
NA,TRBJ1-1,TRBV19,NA,TGTGCCAGTAGTTTCTCCGAGAACACTGAAGCTTTCTTT,CASSFSENTEAFF
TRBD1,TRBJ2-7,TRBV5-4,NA,TGTGCCAGCAGCCCCCGGGACAGGGGAAACGAGCAGTACTTC,CASSPRDRGNEQYF
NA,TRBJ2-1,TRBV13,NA,TGTGCCAGCAGCTTAGAATCGCTGGTCGCCGAGCAGTTCTTC,CASSLESLVAEQFF
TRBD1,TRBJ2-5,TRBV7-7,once,TGTGCTAGCAGCTTAGGGGGGACAGGGGGCTTGGAGACCCAGTACTTC,CASSLGGTGGLETQYF
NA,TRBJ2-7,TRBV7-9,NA,TGTGCCAGCAGCTCCTCCGGGGCCTACGAGCAGTACTTC,CASSSSGAYEQYF
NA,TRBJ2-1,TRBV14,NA,TGTGCCAGCAGCCAAGATGTAGGGGCAGTTAATGAGCAGTTCTTC,CASSQDVGAVNEQFF
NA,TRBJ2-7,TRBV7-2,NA,TGTGCCAGCAGCTTCGGCAGGAGCTCCTACGAGCAGTACTTC,CASSFGRSSYEQYF
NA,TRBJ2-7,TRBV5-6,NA,NA,CASILGGRMYEQYF
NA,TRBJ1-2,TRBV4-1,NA,TGCGCCAGCAGCCAAGATGGCGGGGGAACAGTTGGCTACACCTTC,CASSQDGGGTVGYTF
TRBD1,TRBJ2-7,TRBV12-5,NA,TGTGCTAGTGGTCCGCTAGGGACAGGGATATACGAGCAGTACTTC,CASGPLGTGIYEQYF
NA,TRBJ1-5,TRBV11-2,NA,TGTGCCAGCAGCTTTGGATCCGTGGCGGGGCAGCCCCAGCATTTT,CASSFGSVAGQPQHF
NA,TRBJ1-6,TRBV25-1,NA,TGTGCCAGCAGTGAATATGGGCAGGGAAATTCACCCCTCCACTTT,CASSEYGQGNSPLHF
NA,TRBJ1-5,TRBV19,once,TGTGCCAGTAGTATATCGGGGGCTCAGCCCCAGCATTTT,CASSISGAQPQHF
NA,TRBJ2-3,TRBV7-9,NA,TGTGCCAGCAGCTTACAGGGATTGACAGATACGCAGTATTTT,CASSLQGLTDTQYF
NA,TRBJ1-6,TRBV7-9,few,TGTGCCAGCAGCTTAGAGGCGGGAGGTTCACCCCTCCACTTT,CASSLEAGGSPLHF
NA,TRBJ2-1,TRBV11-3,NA,TGTGCCAGCATCCAACCCGGCGGCCCCCATGAGCAGTTCTTC,CASIQPGGPHEQFF